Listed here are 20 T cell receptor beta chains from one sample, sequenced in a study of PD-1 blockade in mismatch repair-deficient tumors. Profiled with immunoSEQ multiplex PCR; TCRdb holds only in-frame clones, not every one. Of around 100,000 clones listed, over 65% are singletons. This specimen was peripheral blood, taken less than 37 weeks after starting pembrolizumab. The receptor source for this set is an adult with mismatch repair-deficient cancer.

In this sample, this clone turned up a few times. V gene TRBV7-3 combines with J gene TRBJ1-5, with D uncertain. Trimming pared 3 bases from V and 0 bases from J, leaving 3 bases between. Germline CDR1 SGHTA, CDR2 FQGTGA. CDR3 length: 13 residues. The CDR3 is CASSFNSNQPQHF. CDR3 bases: TGTGCCAGCAGCTTCAATAGCAATCAGCCCCAGCATTTT.

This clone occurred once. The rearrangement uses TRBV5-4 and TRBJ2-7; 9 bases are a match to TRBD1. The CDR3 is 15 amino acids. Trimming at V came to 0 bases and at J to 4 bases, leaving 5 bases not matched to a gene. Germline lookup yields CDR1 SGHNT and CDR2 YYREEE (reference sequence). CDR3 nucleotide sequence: TGTGCCAGCAGCTTGGTCCGGGACAGGGCGTACGAGCAGTACTTC. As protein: CASSLVRDRAYEQYF. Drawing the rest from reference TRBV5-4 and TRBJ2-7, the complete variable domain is ETGVTQSPTHLIKTRGQQVTLRCSSQSGHNTVSWYQQALGQGPQFIFQYYREEENGRGNFPPRFSGLQFPNYSSELNVNALELDDSALYLCASSLVRDRAYEQYFGPGTRLTVT.

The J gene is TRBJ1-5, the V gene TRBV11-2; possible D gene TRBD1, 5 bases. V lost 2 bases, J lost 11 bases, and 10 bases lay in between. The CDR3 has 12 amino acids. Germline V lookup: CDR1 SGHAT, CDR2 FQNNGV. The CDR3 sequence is CASSLSGQAQHF. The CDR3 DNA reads TGTGCCAGCAGCTTATCAGGACAAGCCCAGCATTTT.

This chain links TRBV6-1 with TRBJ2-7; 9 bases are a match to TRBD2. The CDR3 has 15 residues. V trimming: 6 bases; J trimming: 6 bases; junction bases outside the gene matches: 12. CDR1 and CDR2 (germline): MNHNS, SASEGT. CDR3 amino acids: CASRNVAGEVREQYF. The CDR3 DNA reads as TGTGCCAGCAGGAACGTAGCGGGAGAAGTTCGCGAGCAGTACTTC.

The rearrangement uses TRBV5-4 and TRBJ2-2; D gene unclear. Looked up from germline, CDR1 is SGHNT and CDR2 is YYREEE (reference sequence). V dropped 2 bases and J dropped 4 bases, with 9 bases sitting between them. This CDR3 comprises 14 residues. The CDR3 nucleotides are TGTGCCAGCAGCTTTAATGGTGTCACCGGGGAGCTGTTTTTT. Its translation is CASSFNGVTGELFF.

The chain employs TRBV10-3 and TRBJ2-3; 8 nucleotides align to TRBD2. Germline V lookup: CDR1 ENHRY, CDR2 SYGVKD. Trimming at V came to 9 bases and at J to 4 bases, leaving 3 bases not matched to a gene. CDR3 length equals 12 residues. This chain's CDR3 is CAMGTSPDTQYF. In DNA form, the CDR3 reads TGTGCCATGGGGACTAGTCCAGATACGCAGTATTTT.

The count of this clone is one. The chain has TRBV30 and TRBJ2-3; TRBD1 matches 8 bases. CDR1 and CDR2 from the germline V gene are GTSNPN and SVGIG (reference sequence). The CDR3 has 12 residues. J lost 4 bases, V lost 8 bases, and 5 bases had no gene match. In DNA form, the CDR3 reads TGTGCCCGAGGACAGGGTGCAGATACGCAGTATTTT. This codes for CARGQGADTQYF.

The CDR3 nucleotides read TGTGCCAGCAGTTTTCGGGGGACTAGGGGTAATGAGCAGTTCTTC. Its protein is CASSFRGTRGNEQFF. The chain carries TRBV27 and TRBJ2-1, with 8 bases aligning to TRBD2. Per the germline V gene, CDR1 is MNHEY and CDR2 is SMNVEV (reference sequence). The CDR3 is made up of 15 amino acids. V lost 3 bases, J lost 7 bases, and 8 bases stayed unmatched.

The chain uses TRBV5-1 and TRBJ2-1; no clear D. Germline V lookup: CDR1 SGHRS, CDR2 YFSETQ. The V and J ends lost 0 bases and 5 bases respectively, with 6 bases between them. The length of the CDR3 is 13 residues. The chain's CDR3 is CASSLAEHNEQFF. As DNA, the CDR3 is TGCGCCAGCAGCTTGGCCGAGCACAATGAGCAGTTCTTC.

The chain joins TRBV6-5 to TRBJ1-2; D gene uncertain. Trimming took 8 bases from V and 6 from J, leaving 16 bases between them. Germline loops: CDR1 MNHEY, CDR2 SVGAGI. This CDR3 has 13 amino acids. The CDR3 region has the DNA TGTGCCAGCGCACCGGGAGCCGGGGATGGCTACACCTTC. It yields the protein CASAPGAGDGYTF.

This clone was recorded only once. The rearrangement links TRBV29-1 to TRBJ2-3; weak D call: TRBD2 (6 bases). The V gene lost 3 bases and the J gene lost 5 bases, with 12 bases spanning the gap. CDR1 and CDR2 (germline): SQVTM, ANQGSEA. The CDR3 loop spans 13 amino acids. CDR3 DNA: TGCAGCGTTGATTTCCTAGCGTTAGATACGCAGTATTTT. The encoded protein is CSVDFLALDTQYF.

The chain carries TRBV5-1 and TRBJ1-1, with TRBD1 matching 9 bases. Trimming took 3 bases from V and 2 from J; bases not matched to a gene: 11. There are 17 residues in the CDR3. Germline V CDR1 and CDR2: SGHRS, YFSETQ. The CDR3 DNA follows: TGCGCCAGCAGCTCAACAGGGGGCATGGAATATAACACTGAAGCTTTCTTT. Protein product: CASSSTGGMEYNTEAFF.

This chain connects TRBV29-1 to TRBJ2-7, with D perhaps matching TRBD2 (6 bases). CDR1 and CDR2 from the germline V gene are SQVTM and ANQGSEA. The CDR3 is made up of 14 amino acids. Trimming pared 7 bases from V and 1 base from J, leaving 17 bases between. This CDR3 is CSGKFRGSSYEQYF. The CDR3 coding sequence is TGCAGCGGGAAATTTCGGGGGTCTTCCTACGAGCAGTACTTC.

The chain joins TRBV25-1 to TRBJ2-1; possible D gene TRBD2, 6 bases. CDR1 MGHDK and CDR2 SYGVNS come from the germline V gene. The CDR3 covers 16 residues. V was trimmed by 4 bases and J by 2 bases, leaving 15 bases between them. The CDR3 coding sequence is TGTGCCAGCAGTGGCCGAGGTAGCGGAGCCTACAATGAGCAGTTCTTC. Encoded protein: CASSGRGSGAYNEQFF.

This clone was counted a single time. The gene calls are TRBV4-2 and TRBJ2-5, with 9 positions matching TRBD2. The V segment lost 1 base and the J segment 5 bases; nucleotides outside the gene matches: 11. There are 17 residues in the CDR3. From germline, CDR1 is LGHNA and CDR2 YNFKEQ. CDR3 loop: CASSQGGLVAGAETQYF. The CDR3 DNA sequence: TGTGCCAGCAGCCAAGGGGGTCTGGTAGCGGGAGCGGAGACCCAGTACTTC.

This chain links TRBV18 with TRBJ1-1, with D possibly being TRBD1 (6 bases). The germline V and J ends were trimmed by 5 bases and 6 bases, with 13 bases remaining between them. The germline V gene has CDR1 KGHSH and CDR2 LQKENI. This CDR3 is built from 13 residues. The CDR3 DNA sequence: TGTGCCAGCTCAGGTCAGGGGAATCCTGAAGCTTTCTTT. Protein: CASSGQGNPEAFF.

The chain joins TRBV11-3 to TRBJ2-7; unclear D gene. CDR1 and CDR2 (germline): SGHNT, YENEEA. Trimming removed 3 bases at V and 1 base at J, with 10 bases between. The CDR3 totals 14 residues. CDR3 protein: CASSFSARSYEQYF. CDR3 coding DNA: TGTGCCAGCAGCTTTTCAGCGCGTTCCTACGAGCAGTACTTC.

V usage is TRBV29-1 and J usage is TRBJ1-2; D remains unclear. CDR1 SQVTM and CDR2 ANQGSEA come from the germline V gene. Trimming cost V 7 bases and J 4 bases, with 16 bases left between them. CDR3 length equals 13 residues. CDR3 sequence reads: CSGITAGTYGYTF. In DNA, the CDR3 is TGCAGCGGAATCACGGCAGGAACCTATGGCTACACCTTC.

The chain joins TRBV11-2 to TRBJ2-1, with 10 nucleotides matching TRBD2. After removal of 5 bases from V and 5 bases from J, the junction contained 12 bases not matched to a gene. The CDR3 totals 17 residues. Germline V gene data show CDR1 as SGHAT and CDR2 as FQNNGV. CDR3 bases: TGTGCCAGCAGCCTCTTTTCACATAGCGGGAGGAACAATGAGCAGTTCTTC. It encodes CASSLFSHSGRNNEQFF.

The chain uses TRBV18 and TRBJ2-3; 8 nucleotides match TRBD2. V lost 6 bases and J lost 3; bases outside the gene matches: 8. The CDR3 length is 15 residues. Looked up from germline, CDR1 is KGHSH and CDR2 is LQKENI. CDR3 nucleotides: TGTGCCAGCTCCCCCCCCGGGAGGGGAACAGATACGCAGTATTTT. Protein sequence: CASSPPGRGTDTQYF.